There are a few counts of the clone carrying this TCR beta chain. The antigen is not known. Cultured CD4+ T cells had their DNA profiled by the Oncomine TCR Beta short-read assay. TCRdb re-analysed the PCR reads in MiXCR, keeping a single row per CDR3 protein. Among roughly 9,800 distinct CDR3 sequences listed, approximately 63% were seen once. V lost 11 bases and J lost 4; bases outside the gene matches: 7. Germline CDR1 is MNHEY and CDR2 is SMNVEV (reference sequence). The CDR3 is made up of 13 amino acids. These data come from a study of vaccination and CD4 T cells after COVID-19. Study as a whole: Overlapping peptides covering the spike proteins of SARS-CoV-2, HCoV-NL63, HCoV-OC43 and HCoV-229E were added to stimulate cells.

Treatment denoted: approximately 9-day PBMC culture with coronavirus spike peptide pools or control peptides (ViraFEST assay). Findings of the study overall: Median SARS-CoV-2-reactive clonotype numbers went up from roughly 21 to 40, but not significantly.

This clonotype originated in a human donor who had recovered from COVID-19. Sequencing was performed on CD4+ T cells from blood, cultured in vitro. The rearrangement links TRBV27 to TRBJ2-5, with TRBD1 matching 10 bases. DNA for the CDR3: TGTGCCGTACAAAGGGACAGGGGAGAGACCCAGTACTTC. This gives the protein CAVQRDRGETQYF.